This TCR beta chain was found in a study of CD8+CD57+ T cells in acquired aplastic anemia. The template for TCR beta VDJ and CDR3 sequence profiling was genomic DNA. From the reads, TCRdb called clonotypes with MiXCR, one entry per CDR3 protein. The sample has 180,000 or so distinct CDR3 sequences, 40% to 50% seen once. Germline V gene lookup returns CDR1 SGDLS and CDR2 YYNGEE. V lost 0 bases, J lost 5 bases, and 8 bases lay in between. The CDR3 is 14 amino acids. The receptor's source is a human donor in good health. The material sequenced was sorted CD4+, CD8+, or CD8+CD57+ T cells (not recorded which) from PBMCs. The chain joins TRBV9 to TRBJ1-4; D gene unclear. CDR3 amino acids: CASSVGNSNEKLFF. The CDR3 DNA is TGTGCCAGCAGCGTAGGTAACAGCAATGAAAAACTGTTTTTT.